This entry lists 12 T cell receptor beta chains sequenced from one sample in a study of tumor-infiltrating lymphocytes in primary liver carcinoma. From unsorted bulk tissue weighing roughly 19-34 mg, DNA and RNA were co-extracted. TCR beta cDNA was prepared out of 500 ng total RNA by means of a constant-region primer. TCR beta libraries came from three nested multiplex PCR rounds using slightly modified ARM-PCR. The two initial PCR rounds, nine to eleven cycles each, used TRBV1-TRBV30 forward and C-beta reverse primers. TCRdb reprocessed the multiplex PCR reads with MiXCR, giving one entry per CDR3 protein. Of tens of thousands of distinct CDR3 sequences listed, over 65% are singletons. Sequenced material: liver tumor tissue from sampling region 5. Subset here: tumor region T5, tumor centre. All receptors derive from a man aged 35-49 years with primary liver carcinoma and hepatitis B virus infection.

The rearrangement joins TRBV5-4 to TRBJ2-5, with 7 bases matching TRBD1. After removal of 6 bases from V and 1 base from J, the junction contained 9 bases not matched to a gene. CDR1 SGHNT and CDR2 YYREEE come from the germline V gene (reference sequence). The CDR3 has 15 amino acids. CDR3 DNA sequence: TGTGCCAGCAATCTAGACAGGGAAACCCAAGAGACCCAGTACTTC. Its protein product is CASNLDRETQETQYF.

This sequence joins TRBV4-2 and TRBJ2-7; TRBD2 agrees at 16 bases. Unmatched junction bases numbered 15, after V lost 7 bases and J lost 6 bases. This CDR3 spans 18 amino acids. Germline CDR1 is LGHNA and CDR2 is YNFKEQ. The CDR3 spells CASTGRPGLAGGPREQYF. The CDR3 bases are TGTGCCAGCACTGGAAGACCGGGACTAGCGGGAGGGCCACGCGAGCAGTACTTC.

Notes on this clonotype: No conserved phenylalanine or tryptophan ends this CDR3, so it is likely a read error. DNA for the CDR3: TGTGCCAGCAGTTTGATTAGCACGGATACGCAGTATTTA. It specifies CASSLISTDTQYL. The V gene is TRBV11-2, the J gene TRBJ2-3, with no clear D. Per germline, CDR1 SGHAT and CDR2 FQNNGV. The CDR3 is 13 residues long.

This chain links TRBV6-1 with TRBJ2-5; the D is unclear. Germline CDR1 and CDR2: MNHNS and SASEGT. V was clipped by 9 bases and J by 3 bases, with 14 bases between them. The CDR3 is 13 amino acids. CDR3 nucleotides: TGTGCCAGTAGAGACAAGGTGGAAGAGACCCAGTACTTC. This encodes CASRDKVEETQYF.

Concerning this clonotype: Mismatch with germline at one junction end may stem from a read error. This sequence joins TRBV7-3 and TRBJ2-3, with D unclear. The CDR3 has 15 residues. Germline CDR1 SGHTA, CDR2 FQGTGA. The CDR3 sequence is CTSSFGQADTDTQYF. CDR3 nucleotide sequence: TGTACCAGCAGCTTCGGGCAGGCAGACACAGATACGCAGTATTTT.

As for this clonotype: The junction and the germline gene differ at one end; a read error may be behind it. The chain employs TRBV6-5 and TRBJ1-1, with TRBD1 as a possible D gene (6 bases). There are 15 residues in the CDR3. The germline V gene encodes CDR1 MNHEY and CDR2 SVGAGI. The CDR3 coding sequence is TGTGCCAGCAGTTACTTCGGACAGCTGAACACTGAAGCAATCTTT. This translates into CASSYFGQLNTEAIF.

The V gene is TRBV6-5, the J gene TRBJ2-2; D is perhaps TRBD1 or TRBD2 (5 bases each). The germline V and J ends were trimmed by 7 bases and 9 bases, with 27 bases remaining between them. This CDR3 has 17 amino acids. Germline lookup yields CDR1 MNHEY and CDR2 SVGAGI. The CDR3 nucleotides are TGTGCCAGCACCCTAGGGACGGGGAATATGGTTACCCGGGAGCTGTTTTTT. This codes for CASTLGTGNMVTRELFF.

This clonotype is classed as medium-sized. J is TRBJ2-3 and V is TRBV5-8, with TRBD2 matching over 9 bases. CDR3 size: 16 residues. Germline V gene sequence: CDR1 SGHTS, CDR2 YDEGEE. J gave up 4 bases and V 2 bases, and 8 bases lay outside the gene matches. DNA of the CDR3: TGTGCCAGCAGCTTCAATAGCGGGAGTGTCTCAGATACGCAGTATTTT. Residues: CASSFNSGSVSDTQYF.

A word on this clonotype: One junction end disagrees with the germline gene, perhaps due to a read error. The CDR3 sequence is CASGLYLGANTGELFF. The CDR3 DNA follows: TGTGCCAGCGGCTTATACTTGGGAGCGAACACCGGTGAGCTGTTTTTT. The chain is built from TRBV11-2 and TRBJ2-2, with D possibly being TRBD2 (5 bases). Germline V gene data show CDR1 as SGHAT and CDR2 as FQNNGV. The CDR3 length is 16 residues.

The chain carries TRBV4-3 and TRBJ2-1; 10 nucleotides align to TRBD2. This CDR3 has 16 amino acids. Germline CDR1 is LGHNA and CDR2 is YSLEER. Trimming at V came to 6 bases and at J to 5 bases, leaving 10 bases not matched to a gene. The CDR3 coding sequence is TGCGCCAGCAGTCCTTCGGGACTAGCGTTGAACAATGAGCAGTTCTTC. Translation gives CASSPSGLALNNEQFF.

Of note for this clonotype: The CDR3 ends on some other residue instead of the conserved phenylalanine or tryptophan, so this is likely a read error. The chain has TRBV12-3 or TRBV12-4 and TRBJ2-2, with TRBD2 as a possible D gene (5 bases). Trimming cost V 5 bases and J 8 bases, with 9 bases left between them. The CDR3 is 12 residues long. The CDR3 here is CASSPRTGELFY. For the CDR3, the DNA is TGTGCCAGCAGTCCGCGGACTGGGGAGCTGTTTTAT.

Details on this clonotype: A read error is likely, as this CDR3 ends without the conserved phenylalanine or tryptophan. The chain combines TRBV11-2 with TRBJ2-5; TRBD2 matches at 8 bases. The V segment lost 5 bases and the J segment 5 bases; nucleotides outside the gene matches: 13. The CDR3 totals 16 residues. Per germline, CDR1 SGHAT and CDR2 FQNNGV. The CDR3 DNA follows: TGTGCCAGCAGCCAAACACATGGCGGGGGGAATGAGACCCAGTACATC. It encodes CASSQTHGGGNETQYI.